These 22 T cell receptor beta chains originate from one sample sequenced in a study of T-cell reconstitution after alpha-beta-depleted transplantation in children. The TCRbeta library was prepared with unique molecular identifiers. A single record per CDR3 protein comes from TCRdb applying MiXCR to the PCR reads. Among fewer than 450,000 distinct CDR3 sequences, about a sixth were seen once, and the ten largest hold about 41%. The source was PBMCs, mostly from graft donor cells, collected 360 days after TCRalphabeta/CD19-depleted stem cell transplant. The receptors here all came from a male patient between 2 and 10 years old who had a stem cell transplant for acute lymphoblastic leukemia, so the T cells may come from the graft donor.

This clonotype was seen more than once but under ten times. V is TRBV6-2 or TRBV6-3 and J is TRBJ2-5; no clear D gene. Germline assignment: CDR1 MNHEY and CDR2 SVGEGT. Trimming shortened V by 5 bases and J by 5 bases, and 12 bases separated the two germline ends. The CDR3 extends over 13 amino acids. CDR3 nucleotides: TGTGCCAGCAGTATACTCCATCGGGAGACCCAGTACTTC. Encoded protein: CASSILHRETQYF.

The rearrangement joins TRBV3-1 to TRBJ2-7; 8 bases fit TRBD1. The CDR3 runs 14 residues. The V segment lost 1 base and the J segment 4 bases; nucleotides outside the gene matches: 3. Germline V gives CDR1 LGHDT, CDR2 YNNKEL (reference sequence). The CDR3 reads CASSQGTGRYEQYF. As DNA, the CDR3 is TGTGCCAGCAGCCAAGGGACAGGGCGGTACGAGCAGTACTTC.

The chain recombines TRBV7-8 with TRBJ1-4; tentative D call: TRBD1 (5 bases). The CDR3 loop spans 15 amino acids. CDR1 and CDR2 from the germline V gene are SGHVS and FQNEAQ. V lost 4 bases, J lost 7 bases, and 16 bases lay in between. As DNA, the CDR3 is TGTGCCAGCAGCTCCTTCCAGGGAAAGGGTGAAAAACTGTTTTTT. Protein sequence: CASSSFQGKGEKLFF.

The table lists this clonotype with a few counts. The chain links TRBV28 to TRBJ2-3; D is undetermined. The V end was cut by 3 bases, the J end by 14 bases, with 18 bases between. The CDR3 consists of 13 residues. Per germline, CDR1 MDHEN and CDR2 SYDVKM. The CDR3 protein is CASSFEVLGWTYF. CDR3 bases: TGTGCCAGCAGTTTCGAAGTGCTTGGGTGGACGTATTTT.

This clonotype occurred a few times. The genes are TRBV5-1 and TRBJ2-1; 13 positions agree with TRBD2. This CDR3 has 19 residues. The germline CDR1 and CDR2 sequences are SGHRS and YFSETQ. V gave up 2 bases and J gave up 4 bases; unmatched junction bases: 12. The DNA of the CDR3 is TGCGCCAGCAGCTTATGGACTAGCGGGAGCCATGGGACTTACAATGAGCAGTTCTTC. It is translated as CASSLWTSGSHGTYNEQFF.

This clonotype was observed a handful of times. The CDR3 loop is CASRVDLSGEQYF. The CDR3 region has the DNA TGTGCCAGCAGGGTAGATTTATCGGGAGAGCAGTACTTC. The chain has TRBV7-9 and TRBJ2-7; D is possibly TRBD2 (5 bases). Germline-derived CDR1 and CDR2 are SEHNR and FQNEAQ (reference sequence). This CDR3 comprises 13 residues. With 6 bases removed from V and 7 bases from J, the gap between germline ends came to 16 bases.

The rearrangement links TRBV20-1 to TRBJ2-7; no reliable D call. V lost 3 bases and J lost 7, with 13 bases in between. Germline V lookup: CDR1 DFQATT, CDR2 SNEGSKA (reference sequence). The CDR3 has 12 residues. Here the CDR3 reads CSASFSGVEQYF. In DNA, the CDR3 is TGCAGTGCTAGCTTCTCGGGTGTTGAGCAGTACTTC.

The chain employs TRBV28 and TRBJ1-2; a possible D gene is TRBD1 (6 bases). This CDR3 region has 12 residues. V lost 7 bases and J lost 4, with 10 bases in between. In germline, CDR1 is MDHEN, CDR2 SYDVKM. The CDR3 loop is CASTLQGYGYTF. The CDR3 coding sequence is TGTGCCAGCACCCTACAGGGCTATGGCTACACCTTC.

CDR3 residues: CSHPLDRGGDTQYF. The CDR3 nucleotides are TGCAGTCATCCTCTCGACAGGGGAGGCGATACGCAGTATTTT. The chain combines TRBV20-1 with TRBJ2-3; TRBD1 matches 8 bases. The CDR3 length is 14 residues. Trimming took 8 bases from V and 6 from J; bases not matched to a gene: 13. Germline CDR1 is DFQATT and CDR2 is SNEGSKA (reference sequence).

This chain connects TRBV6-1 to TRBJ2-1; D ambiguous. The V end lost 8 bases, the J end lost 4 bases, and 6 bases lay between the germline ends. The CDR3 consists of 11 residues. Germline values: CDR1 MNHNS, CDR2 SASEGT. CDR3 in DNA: TGTGCCAGCCTTGAGTACAATGAGCAGTTCTTC. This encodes CASLEYNEQFF.

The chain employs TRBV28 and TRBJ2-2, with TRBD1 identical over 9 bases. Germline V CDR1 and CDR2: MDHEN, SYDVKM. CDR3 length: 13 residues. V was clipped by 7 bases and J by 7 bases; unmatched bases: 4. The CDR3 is CASKTGGVGELFF. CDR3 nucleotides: TGTGCCAGCAAGACAGGGGGGGTCGGGGAGCTGTTTTTT.

CDR3 in DNA: TGCGCCAGCAGCCAAGAAATAGCGGGAACTAGCACAGATACGCAGTATTTT. It translates to CASSQEIAGTSTDTQYF. The J gene is TRBJ2-3, the V gene TRBV4-3; 8 bases are a match to TRBD2. Germline V gene data show CDR1 as LGHNA and CDR2 as YSLEER. The CDR3 covers 17 residues. V shed 0 bases and J 0 bases; nucleotides not matched to a gene: 5.

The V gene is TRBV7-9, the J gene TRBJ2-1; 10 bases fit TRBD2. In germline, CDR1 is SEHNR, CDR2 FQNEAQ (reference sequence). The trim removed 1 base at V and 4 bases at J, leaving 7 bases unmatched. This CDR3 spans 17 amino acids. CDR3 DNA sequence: TGTGCCAGCAGCTTAGGTTCTGGACTAGCGGCTTACAATGAGCAGTTCTTC. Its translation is CASSLGSGLAAYNEQFF. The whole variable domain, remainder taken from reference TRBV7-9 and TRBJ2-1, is DTGVSQNPRHKITKRGQNVTFRCDPISEHNRLYWYRQTLGQGPEFLTYFQNEAQLEKSRLLSDRFSAERPKGSFSTLEIQRTEQGDSAMYLCASSLGSGLAAYNEQFFGPGTRLTVL.

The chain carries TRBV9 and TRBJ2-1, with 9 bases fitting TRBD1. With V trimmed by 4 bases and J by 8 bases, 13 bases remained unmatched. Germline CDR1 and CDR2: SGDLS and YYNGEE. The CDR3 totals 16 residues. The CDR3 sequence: CASSPSSGQGFYEQFF. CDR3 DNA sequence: TGTGCCAGCAGCCCGAGTTCGGGACAGGGCTTCTATGAGCAGTTCTTC.

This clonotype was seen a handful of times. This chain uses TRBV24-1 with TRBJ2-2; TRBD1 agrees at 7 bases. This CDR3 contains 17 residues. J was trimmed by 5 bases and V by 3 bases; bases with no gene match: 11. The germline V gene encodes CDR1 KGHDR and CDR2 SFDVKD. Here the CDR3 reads CATSDPRTGQRTGELFF. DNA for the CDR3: TGTGCCACCAGTGATCCTCGGACAGGCCAGCGTACCGGGGAGCTGTTTTTT.

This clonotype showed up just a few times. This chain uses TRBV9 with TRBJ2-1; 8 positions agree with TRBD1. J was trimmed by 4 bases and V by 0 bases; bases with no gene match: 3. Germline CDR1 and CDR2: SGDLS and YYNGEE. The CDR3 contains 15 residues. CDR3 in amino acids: CASSVADRAYNEQFF. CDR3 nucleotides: TGTGCCAGCAGCGTAGCGGACAGGGCTTACAATGAGCAGTTCTTC.

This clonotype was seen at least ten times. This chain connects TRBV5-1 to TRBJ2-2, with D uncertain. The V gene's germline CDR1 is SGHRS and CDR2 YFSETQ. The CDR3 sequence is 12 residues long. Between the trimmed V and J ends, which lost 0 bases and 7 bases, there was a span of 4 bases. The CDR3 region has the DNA TGCGCCAGCAGCTTGGCCGGCGGGGAGCTGTTTTTT. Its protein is CASSLAGGELFF.

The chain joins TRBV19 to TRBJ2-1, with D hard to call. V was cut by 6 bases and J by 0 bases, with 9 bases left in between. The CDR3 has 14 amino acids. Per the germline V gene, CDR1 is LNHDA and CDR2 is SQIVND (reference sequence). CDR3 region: CASRQDLSYNEQFF. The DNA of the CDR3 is TGTGCCAGTAGGCAGGACCTCTCCTACAATGAGCAGTTCTTC.

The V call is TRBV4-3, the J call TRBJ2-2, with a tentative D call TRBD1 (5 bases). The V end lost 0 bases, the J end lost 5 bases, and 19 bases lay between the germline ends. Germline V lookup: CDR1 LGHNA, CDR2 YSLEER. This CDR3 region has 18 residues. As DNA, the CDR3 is TGCGCCAGCAGCCAAGAAGGGGTACAGGTCCACCATACCGGGGAGCTGTTTTTT. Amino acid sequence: CASSQEGVQVHHTGELFF.

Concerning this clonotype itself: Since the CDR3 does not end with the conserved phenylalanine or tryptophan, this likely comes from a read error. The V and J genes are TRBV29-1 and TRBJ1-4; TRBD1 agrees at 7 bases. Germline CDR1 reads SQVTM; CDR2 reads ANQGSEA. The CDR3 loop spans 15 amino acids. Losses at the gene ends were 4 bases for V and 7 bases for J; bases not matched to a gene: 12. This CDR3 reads CSVASTGSRGEKLFC. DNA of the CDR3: TGCAGCGTTGCGTCGACAGGGAGTCGGGGTGAAAAACTGTTTTGT.

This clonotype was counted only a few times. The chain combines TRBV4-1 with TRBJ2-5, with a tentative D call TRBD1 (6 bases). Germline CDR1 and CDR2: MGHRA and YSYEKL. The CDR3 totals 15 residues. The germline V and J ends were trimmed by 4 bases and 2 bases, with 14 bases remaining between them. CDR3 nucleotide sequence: TGCGCCAGCAGCCTGACAGGTCGAGGGCAAGAGACCCAGTACTTC. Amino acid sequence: CASSLTGRGQETQYF.

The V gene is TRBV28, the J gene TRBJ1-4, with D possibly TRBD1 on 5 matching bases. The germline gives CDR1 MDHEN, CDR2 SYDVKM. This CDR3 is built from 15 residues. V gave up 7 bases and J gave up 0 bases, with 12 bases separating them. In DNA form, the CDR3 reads TGTGCCAGCAAAAGGGGCAGCCCAACTAATGAAAAACTGTTTTTT. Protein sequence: CASKRGSPTNEKLFF.